The 14 T cell receptor beta chains listed next were all sequenced from one sample in a study of T-cell memory formation after mild COVID-19. TCRdb passed the 5' RACE reads through MiXCR, listing each CDR3 protein once. The sample consists of approximately 350,000 distinct CDR3 sequences, 13% of them appearing once. The sequenced material came from PBMCs or a T cell subset sorted from them (not recorded which). Receptors were obtained from a man aged 18 to 30 who had mild COVID-19 (a few samples of this study predate the infection). Cell type and time point are not known.

There are a few counts of this clonotype. The CDR3: CASKRHTGELFF. The CDR3 DNA reads TGTGCCAGCAAACGACACACCGGGGAGCTGTTTTTT. The chain combines TRBV6-2 or TRBV6-3 with TRBJ2-2; D remains unclear. Trimming stripped 7 bases from V and 3 bases from J, with 6 bases between. The CDR3 consists of 12 residues. Per germline, CDR1 MNHEY and CDR2 SVGEGT.

The chain employs TRBV24-1 and TRBJ2-2, with 9 nucleotides matching TRBD1. The V gene's germline CDR1 is KGHDR and CDR2 SFDVKD. V lost 9 bases, J lost 1 base, and 14 bases stayed unmatched. This CDR3 region has 18 residues. CDR3 bases: TGTGCCACCGGGCGGGCTACCGGGACAGGGAAGAACACCGGGGAGCTGTTTTTT. Residues: CATGRATGTGKNTGELFF.

This chain links TRBV5-1 with TRBJ2-1, with TRBD2 as a possible D gene (5 bases). Germline V CDR1 and CDR2: SGHRS, YFSETQ. Trimming cost V 4 bases and J 0 bases, with 11 bases left between them. CDR3 length: 15 residues. The CDR3 region is CASSEGRVSYNEQFF. The CDR3 DNA reads as TGCGCCAGCAGCGAGGGAAGGGTCTCCTACAATGAGCAGTTCTTC.

CDR3 in DNA: TGTGCCAGCAGCTCGGGCGGCGGTGCGGGGGGGTACAATGAGCAGTTCTTC. Translation gives CASSSGGGAGGYNEQFF. This chain connects TRBV7-2 to TRBJ2-1, with 9 positions matching TRBD2. V was clipped by 4 bases and J by 4 bases; unmatched bases: 11. Germline CDR1 SGHTA, CDR2 FQGNSA. The CDR3 sequence is 17 residues long.

This clonotype was observed many times. This chain connects TRBV7-9 to TRBJ2-2; 11 bases agree with TRBD1. CDR1 is SEHNR and CDR2 is FQNEAQ in the germline V gene (reference sequence). The CDR3 loop spans 15 amino acids. J was trimmed by 4 bases and V by 5 bases; bases with no gene match: 3. The CDR3 loop reads CASSRDRGITGELFF. As DNA, the CDR3 is TGTGCCAGCAGCAGGGACAGGGGGATCACCGGGGAGCTGTTTTTT.

This clonotype showed up just a few times. The gene calls are TRBV20-1 and TRBJ2-5; no reliable D call. Germline V gene data show CDR1 as DFQATT and CDR2 as SNEGSKA (reference sequence). The V and J ends lost 2 bases and 1 base respectively, with 5 bases between them. The CDR3 extends over 12 amino acids. The CDR3 nucleotides read TGCAGTGCTAGATTTGGCCAAGAGACCCAGTACTTC. It codes for CSARFGQETQYF.

V and J are TRBV20-1 and TRBJ1-1; 8 bases line up with TRBD1. This CDR3 is 16 amino acids long. V lost 5 bases and J lost 5; bases outside the gene matches: 16. The V gene's germline CDR1 is DFQATT and CDR2 SNEGSKA (reference sequence). The CDR3 sequence is CSAEELSTGARTEAFF. The CDR3 nucleotides are TGCAGTGCTGAAGAACTATCGACAGGGGCGAGGACTGAAGCTTTCTTT.

This clonotype was found a few times. The chain combines TRBV5-1 with TRBJ2-1; 11 nucleotides align to TRBD2. This CDR3 has 16 amino acids. V was clipped by 4 bases and J by 12 bases; unmatched bases: 15. The germline gives CDR1 SGHRS, CDR2 YFSETQ. DNA of the CDR3: TGCGCCAGCAGCCACCATAGCGGGGGGGCCAGTTTGGGGCAGTTCTTC. It specifies CASSHHSGGASLGQFF.

This chain joins TRBV6-5 and TRBJ2-5; TRBD2 matches at 10 bases. After removal of 5 bases from V and 5 bases from J, the junction contained 11 bases not matched to a gene. The CDR3 totals 16 residues. CDR1 and CDR2 (germline): MNHEY, SVGAGI. The CDR3 protein is CASSPAPAGGDETQYF. The CDR3 bases are TGTGCCAGCAGTCCCGCCCCAGCGGGGGGGGACGAGACCCAGTACTTC.

The chain is built from TRBV29-1 and TRBJ2-3; 9 positions agree with TRBD2. With V trimmed by 3 bases and J by 5 bases, 6 bases remained unmatched. Germline V lookup: CDR1 SQVTM, CDR2 ANQGSEA. This CDR3 is 14 amino acids long. The CDR3 DNA follows: TGCAGCGTTGAGAATAGCGGGGGTTTAGATACGCAGTATTTT. The encoded protein is CSVENSGGLDTQYF.

This clonotype was observed a handful of times. A read error may account for a junction end that differs from germline. This chain links TRBV3-1 with TRBJ1-1; weak D call: TRBD1 (5 bases). CDR3 length: 12 residues. Germline CDR1 and CDR2: LGHDT and YNNKEL (reference sequence). CDR3 loop: CASSDDASTATF. In DNA form, the CDR3 reads TGTGCCAGCAGCGACGACGCGTCGACAGCTACATTT. Drawing the rest from reference TRBV3-1 and TRBJ1-1, the complete variable domain is DTAVSQTPKYLVTQMGNDKSIKCEQNLGHDTMYWYKQDSKKFLKIMFSYNNKELIINETVPNRFSPKSPDKAHLNLHINSLELGDSAVYFCASSDDASTATFGQGTRLTVV.

This chain joins TRBV20-1 and TRBJ2-3; D gene uncertain. The CDR3 spans 15 residues. V was pared by 2 bases and J by 4 bases, with 16 bases between. The V gene's germline CDR1 is DFQATT and CDR2 SNEGSKA (reference sequence). The CDR3 reads CSARPLESGADTQYF. CDR3 sequence (DNA): TGCAGTGCTAGACCCTTAGAATCGGGCGCAGATACGCAGTATTTT.

This clonotype turned up a few times. The junction shows a germline mismatch at one end, possibly a read error. The V gene is TRBV5-1, the J gene TRBJ2-1; D is perhaps TRBD2 (7 bases). The CDR3 extends over 16 amino acids. The germline V gene encodes CDR1 SGHRS and CDR2 YFSETQ. The CDR3 nucleotides are TGCGCCAGCAGGTTGGAAGGGGGGGCTGGTTACAATGAGCAGTTCTTC. Translation gives CASRLEGGAGYNEQFF.

There are a few counts of this clonotype. The chain combines TRBV4-3 with TRBJ2-1; D might be TRBD2 (5 bases). CDR1 and CDR2 (germline): LGHNA, YSLEER. V was shortened by 0 bases and J by 6 bases, with 9 bases between the two germline ends. The CDR3 spans 14 residues. The CDR3 is CASSQDGVINEQFF. In DNA, the CDR3 is TGCGCCAGCAGCCAAGACGGGGTAATCAATGAGCAGTTCTTC.